The 28 T cell receptor beta chains listed next were all sequenced from one sample in a study of cytomegalovirus exposure and HLA in healthy donors. With 60 Vbeta and 13 Jbeta primers, the PCR was carried out. Data came from immunoSEQ multiplex PCR; TCRdb stores just in-frame clones and leaves some out. Of 120,000 to 150,000 clones in the sample, about 64% were seen once. The specimen sequenced was PBMCs. The receptors derive from a man aged 60 to 69 in good health and CMV-seronegative.

The chain combines TRBV6-5 with TRBJ1-2; 8 bases are a match to TRBD1. Losses at the gene ends were 8 bases for V and 8 bases for J; bases not matched to a gene: 4. The length of the CDR3 is 11 residues. Looked up from germline, CDR1 is MNHEY and CDR2 is SVGAGI. The CDR3 protein is CASGQGKGYTF. The CDR3 DNA follows: TGTGCCAGCGGACAGGGTAAAGGCTACACCTTC.

This clone showed up just a few times. The chain carries TRBV19 and TRBJ2-7, with TRBD2 matching 11 bases. CDR3 length equals 19 residues. Germline lookup yields CDR1 LNHDA and CDR2 SQIVND (reference sequence). V shed 5 bases, J shed 0 bases, and the junction held 15 bases outside the gene matches. The DNA for the CDR3 is TGTGCCAGTAGTGTGGGACTAGCGGCCTTAGGATCCTTCTCCTACGAGCAGTACTTC. Encoded protein: CASSVGLAALGSFSYEQYF.

This sequence joins TRBV7-3 and TRBJ2-3; TRBD2 agrees at 7 bases. In germline, CDR1 is SGHTA, CDR2 FQGTGA. This CDR3 region has 17 residues. V was pared by 4 bases and J by 1 base, with 11 bases of the junction left unmatched. CDR3 region: CASSSSAAGAGTDTQYF. The CDR3 nucleotides are TGTGCCAGCAGCTCGAGTGCGGCGGGAGCTGGCACAGATACGCAGTATTTT. The variable domain in full, with the rest retrieved from reference TRBV7-3 and TRBJ2-3, is GAGVSQTPSNKVTEKGKYVELRCDPISGHTALYWYRQSLGQGPEFLIYFQGTGAADDSGLPNDRFFAVRPEGSVSTLKIQRTERGDSAVYLCASSSSAAGAGTDTQYFGPGTRLTVL.

J is TRBJ1-5 and V is TRBV18, with 9 bases fitting TRBD1. V shed 3 bases, J shed 2 bases, and the junction held 5 bases outside the gene matches. The CDR3 spans 16 residues. Germline values: CDR1 KGHSH, CDR2 LQKENI. The CDR3 loop reads CASSPTGDRGNQPQHF. The CDR3 region has the DNA TGTGCCAGCTCACCGACGGGGGACAGGGGCAATCAGCCCCAGCATTTT. The full variable domain, completed using reference TRBV18 and TRBJ1-5, is NAGVMQNPRHLVRRRGQEARLRCSPMKGHSHVYWYRQLPEEGLKFMVYLQKENIIDESGMPKERFSAEFPKEGPSILRIQQVVRGDSAAYFCASSPTGDRGNQPQHFGDGTRLSIL.

The gene calls are TRBV10-3 and TRBJ1-6; no definite D call. Trimming pared 0 bases from V and 7 bases from J, leaving 13 bases between. The length of the CDR3 is 16 residues. The V gene's germline CDR1 is ENHRY and CDR2 SYGVKD. The CDR3: CAISESTRQLNSPLHF. The CDR3 region has the DNA TGTGCCATCAGTGAGTCGACTCGGCAGCTCAATTCACCCCTCCACTTT.

The chain carries TRBV30 and TRBJ2-5, with D unresolved. Judging by the DNA end, TRBJ2-7 fits better; the J call may be wrong. The CDR3 loop spans 12 amino acids. Germline lookup yields CDR1 GTSNPN and CDR2 SVGIG (reference sequence). Written as DNA, the CDR3 is TGTGCCTGCTTAAGAGACTCCTACGAGCAGTACTTC. Encoded protein: CACLRDSYEQYF.

This clone was seen a few times. V gene TRBV6-5 combines with J gene TRBJ1-4, with TRBD1 identical over 7 bases. CDR3 length: 16 residues. From germline, CDR1 is MNHEY and CDR2 SVGAGI. Losses at the gene ends were 4 bases for V and 8 bases for J; bases not matched to a gene: 13. CDR3 loop: CASSFDVRGLREKLFF. CDR3 nucleotides: TGTGCCAGCAGTTTCGACGTCAGGGGGTTGAGGGAAAAACTGTTTTTT.

This clone was observed once. This chain joins TRBV7-2 and TRBJ2-7; tentative D call: TRBD2 (7 bases). Germline CDR1 and CDR2: SGHTA and FQGNSA. CDR3 length equals 15 residues. The V end was cut by 5 bases, the J end by 4 bases, with 18 bases between. The CDR3: CASSPGGAHPYEQYF. In nucleotides, the CDR3 is TGTGCCAGCAGCCCGGGGGGCGCCCATCCGTACGAGCAGTACTTC.

This clone has just a few counts. The chain has TRBV4-3 and TRBJ1-5, with TRBD1 as a possible D gene (5 bases). The length of the CDR3 is 15 residues. The germline V and J ends were trimmed by 2 bases and 1 base, with 9 bases remaining between them. Per the germline V gene, CDR1 is LGHNA and CDR2 is YSLEER. The CDR3 region is CASSQSQGSNQPQHF. The CDR3 DNA reads as TGCGCCAGCAGCCAATCGCAGGGAAGCAATCAGCCCCAGCATTTT.

The genes are TRBV30 and TRBJ2-3; D may be TRBD2 (5 bases). Germline assignment: CDR1 GTSNPN and CDR2 SVGIG (reference sequence). This CDR3 is built from 14 residues. With 2 bases removed from V and 2 bases from J, the gap between germline ends came to 11 bases. The DNA for the CDR3 is TGTGCCTGGAGTTTAGACTACCTCACAGATACGCAGTATTTT. The encoded protein is CAWSLDYLTDTQYF.

This chain connects TRBV6-5 to TRBJ1-1, with D possibly TRBD1 on 6 matching bases. The germline V gene has CDR1 MNHEY and CDR2 SVGAGI. The CDR3 totals 12 residues. The V end was cut by 6 bases, the J end by 7 bases, with 12 bases between. The CDR3 is CASRGGGFEAFF. The CDR3 DNA reads as TGTGCCAGCAGAGGGGGGGGTTTTGAAGCTTTCTTT.

The chain recombines TRBV11-2 with TRBJ2-1, with 7 bases that match TRBD2. The CDR3 length is 15 residues. In germline, CDR1 is SGHAT, CDR2 FQNNGV. Losses at the gene ends were 3 bases for V and 6 bases for J; bases not matched to a gene: 8. Written as DNA, the CDR3 is TGTGCCAGCAGCTTGTTGCGGGAGCGATTCAATGAGCAGTTCTTC. This sequence encodes CASSLLRERFNEQFF.

This chain uses TRBV7-3 with TRBJ2-1, with 15 bases fitting TRBD2. Germline values: CDR1 SGHTA, CDR2 FQGTGA. This CDR3 is built from 20 residues. J gave up 0 bases and V 3 bases, and 9 bases lay outside the gene matches. CDR3 residues: CASSFTGTSGRLSSYNEQFF. The CDR3 DNA reads TGTGCCAGCAGCTTCACCGGGACTAGCGGGAGGTTGAGCTCCTACAATGAGCAGTTCTTC.

CDR3 sequence (DNA): TGTGCCAGCAGCTCCCGGACAGGGGGCCCCTACGAGCAGTACTTC. Protein sequence: CASSSRTGGPYEQYF. V gene TRBV7-9 combines with J gene TRBJ2-7; TRBD1 aligns across 11 bases. Germline-derived CDR1 and CDR2 are SEHNR and FQNEAQ (reference sequence). V was pared by 4 bases and J by 2 bases, with 4 bases of the junction left unmatched. This CDR3 has 15 residues.

The V and J genes are TRBV18 and TRBJ1-1, with a possible D match to TRBD1 (6 bases). The CDR3 has 13 residues. V was shortened by 5 bases and J by 1 base, with 8 bases between the two germline ends. The germline V gene has CDR1 KGHSH and CDR2 LQKENI. This chain's CDR3 is CASSSDRNTEAFF. In nucleotides, the CDR3 is TGTGCCAGCTCATCGGACAGGAACACTGAAGCTTTCTTT.

This clone was observed a single time. The chain is built from TRBV5-1 and TRBJ2-7; 7 positions agree with TRBD2. This CDR3 is 17 amino acids long. Germline V gives CDR1 SGHRS, CDR2 YFSETQ. The V gene end was trimmed by 3 bases and the J gene end by 0 bases; junction bases not matched to a gene: 12. The CDR3 DNA sequence: TGCGCCAGCAGCTGGGGGGTCTCGCGGGGGAACTCCTACGAGCAGTACTTC. Encoded protein: CASSWGVSRGNSYEQYF.

V gene TRBV4-1 combines with J gene TRBJ2-2; 12 nucleotides line up with TRBD1. This CDR3 region has 19 residues. Germline CDR1 and CDR2: MGHRA and YSYEKL. Germline trimming cut 2 bases from V and 3 bases from J; bases unmatched to any gene: 10. CDR3 nucleotides: TGCGCCAGCAGCCAAACCGGGACAGGGGGCGCAGGGGACACCGGGGAGCTGTTTTTT. Translation gives CASSQTGTGGAGDTGELFF.

The chain employs TRBV9 and TRBJ1-1; D is unresolved. With 0 bases removed from V and 3 bases from J, the gap between germline ends came to 15 bases. The CDR3 has 16 amino acids. Germline-derived CDR1 and CDR2 are SGDLS and YYNGEE. The CDR3 nucleotides are TGTGCCAGCAGCGTAGGTCCGAGGCCCGTGGACACTGAAGCTTTCTTT. This codes for CASSVGPRPVDTEAFF.

This rearrangement joins TRBV6-1 to TRBJ2-1; 8 bases fit TRBD1. The V gene's germline CDR1 is MNHNS and CDR2 SASEGT. The CDR3 runs 14 residues. J was trimmed by 2 bases and V by 9 bases; bases with no gene match: 6. The CDR3 protein is CASIPGGTYNEQFF. In DNA, the CDR3 is TGTGCCAGTATTCCAGGGGGCACCTACAATGAGCAGTTCTTC.

This chain connects TRBV27 to TRBJ2-4; D is perhaps TRBD1 (6 bases). The germline CDR1 and CDR2 sequences are MNHEY and SMNVEV (reference sequence). Trimming pared 5 bases from V and 3 bases from J, leaving 23 bases between. The CDR3 length is 18 residues. CDR3 sequence reads: CASSPRQAAPSDKNIQYF. For the CDR3, the DNA is TGTGCCAGCAGTCCACGACAGGCCGCCCCCTCTGACAAAAACATTCAGTACTTC.

The V and J genes are TRBV28 and TRBJ2-2; TRBD2 agrees at 11 bases. The J segment lost 8 bases and the V segment lost 6 bases, leaving 8 bases of the junction unmatched. The CDR3 runs to 15 residues. The germline CDR1 and CDR2 sequences are MDHEN and SYDVKM. In DNA, the CDR3 is TGTGCCAGCAGCTTAAGGGGACTAGCGGTAGGGGAGCTGTTTTTT. The encoded protein is CASSLRGLAVGELFF. Full variable domain (remainder filled in from reference TRBV28 and TRBJ2-2): DVKVTQSSRYLVKRTGEKVFLECVQDMDHENMFWYRQDPGLGLRLIYFSYDVKMKEKGDIPEGYSVSREKKERFSLILESASTNQTSMYLCASSLRGLAVGELFFGEGSRLTVL.

This clone appeared once. The chain has TRBV5-1 and TRBJ2-1, with 8 bases fitting TRBD2. Germline V gene lookup returns CDR1 SGHRS and CDR2 YFSETQ. This CDR3 spans 15 amino acids. Trimming at V came to 3 bases and at J to 3 bases, leaving 5 bases not matched to a gene. This CDR3 reads CASSSGGTSYNEQFF. Written as DNA, the CDR3 is TGCGCCAGCAGCTCCGGCGGGACTAGCTACAATGAGCAGTTCTTC.

The chain joins TRBV6-8 to TRBJ2-3; 7 bases line up with TRBD2. Germline-derived CDR1 and CDR2 are MNHGY and SAAAGT. V was pared by 2 bases and J by 1 base, with 0 bases of the junction left unmatched. The CDR3 has 14 residues. The CDR3 DNA follows: TGTGCCAGCAGTTACCGGGAGGGCACAGATACGCAGTATTTT. It translates to CASSYREGTDTQYF.

This chain joins TRBV7-2 and TRBJ2-1; 12 positions agree with TRBD2. CDR1 is SGHTA, CDR2 FQGNSA, per germline. The CDR3 totals 15 residues. Germline trimming cut 2 bases from V and 8 bases from J; bases unmatched to any gene: 4. This chain's CDR3 is CASSLTSGRLDEQFF. DNA of the CDR3: TGTGCCAGCAGCTTAACTAGCGGGAGGTTAGATGAGCAGTTCTTC.

The rearrangement joins TRBV9 to TRBJ2-2; 12 nucleotides agree with TRBD2. The ends lost 4 bases at V and 5 bases at J; junction bases unmatched: 3. The CDR3 runs to 15 residues. Per germline, CDR1 SGDLS and CDR2 YYNGEE. DNA of the CDR3: TGTGCCAGCAGCCGGCTAGCGGGAGGGACCGGGGAGCTGTTTTTT. Translated, it gives CASSRLAGGTGELFF. The variable domain in full, completed from reference TRBV9 and TRBJ2-2, reads DSGVTQTPKHLITATGQRVTLRCSPRSGDLSVYWYQQSLDQGLQFLIQYYNGEERAKGNILERFSAQQFPDLHSELNLSSLELGDSALYFCASSRLAGGTGELFFGEGSRLTVL.

This clone is a singleton in its sample. V usage is TRBV5-1 and J usage is TRBJ2-3, with D perhaps TRBD2 (5 bases). V lost 0 bases, J lost 2 bases, and 10 bases lay in between. The germline V gene has CDR1 SGHRS and CDR2 YFSETQ. The CDR3 consists of 15 residues. The DNA of the CDR3 is TGCGCCAGCAGCTTGGGAAGGAGGCTCACAGATACGCAGTATTTT. The encoded protein is CASSLGRRLTDTQYF.

The chain has TRBV30 and TRBJ2-7; 7 positions agree with TRBD2. CDR1 is GTSNPN and CDR2 is SVGIG in the germline V gene (reference sequence). V was clipped by 0 bases and J by 5 bases; unmatched bases: 10. This CDR3 contains 15 residues. DNA of the CDR3: TGTGCCTGGAGTGTTGGAGCGGGATCGATAAACGAGCAGTACTTC. Its protein product is CAWSVGAGSINEQYF.

The chain couples TRBV5-4 to TRBJ1-6, with a tentative D call TRBD1 (5 bases). Germline V CDR1 and CDR2: SGHNT, YYREEE (reference sequence). The CDR3 extends over 12 amino acids. Trimming took off 4 bases at V and 9 bases at J, with 8 bases between the two ends. The CDR3 nucleotides read TGTGCCAGCAGCGGCGACAGTTCACCCCTCCACTTT. It is translated as CASSGDSSPLHF.